What follows are 4 T cell receptor beta chains derived from one specimen sequenced in a study of T cell responses to AZD1222 COVID-19 vaccine. Profiling relied on immunoSEQ multiplex PCR, and the TCRdb table lists in-frame clones only, not all of them. Here the sample spans some 66,000 clones, roughly nine tenths being singletons. This material consisted of peripheral blood, taken 28 days after the second AZD1222 dose. The receptors were gathered from an adult who received the AZD1222 COVID-19 vaccine.

The chain links TRBV11-2 to TRBJ1-4; no reliable D call. The CDR3 extends over 14 amino acids. Germline loops: CDR1 SGHAT, CDR2 FQNNGV. Deletions cut 6 bases from V and 4 bases from J, with 12 bases between. The CDR3 spells CASRRTRGNEKLFF. Here the CDR3 DNA reads TGTGCCAGCAGGAGAACACGGGGTAATGAAAAACTGTTTTTT.

The chain joins TRBV28 to TRBJ1-1; perhaps TRBD1 as D (5 bases). Trimming took off 8 bases at V and 3 bases at J, with 7 bases between the two ends. The CDR3 consists of 11 residues. CDR1 is MDHEN, CDR2 SYDVKM, per germline. The CDR3 bases are TGTGCCAGCCTGGGGGACACTGAAGCTTTCTTT. Its protein product is CASLGDTEAFF.

The chain carries TRBV19 and TRBJ2-2; D not resolved. V was cut by 2 bases and J by 4 bases, with 14 bases left in between. This CDR3 has 16 amino acids. CDR1 and CDR2 (germline): LNHDA, SQIVND (reference sequence). CDR3 sequence reads: CASSINGRVATGELFF. Here the CDR3 DNA reads TGTGCCAGTAGTATAAATGGTCGGGTCGCCACCGGGGAGCTGTTTTTT.

V and J are TRBV28 and TRBJ2-4, with a weak D call TRBD2 (5 bases). CDR1 is MDHEN, CDR2 SYDVKM, per germline. The CDR3 totals 17 residues. Deletions cut 1 base from V and 1 base from J, with 14 bases between. The CDR3 DNA is TGTGCCAGCAGTTTATTACTAATCGGCGGGGCCAAAAACATTCAGTACTTC. Amino acid sequence: CASSLLLIGGAKNIQYF.